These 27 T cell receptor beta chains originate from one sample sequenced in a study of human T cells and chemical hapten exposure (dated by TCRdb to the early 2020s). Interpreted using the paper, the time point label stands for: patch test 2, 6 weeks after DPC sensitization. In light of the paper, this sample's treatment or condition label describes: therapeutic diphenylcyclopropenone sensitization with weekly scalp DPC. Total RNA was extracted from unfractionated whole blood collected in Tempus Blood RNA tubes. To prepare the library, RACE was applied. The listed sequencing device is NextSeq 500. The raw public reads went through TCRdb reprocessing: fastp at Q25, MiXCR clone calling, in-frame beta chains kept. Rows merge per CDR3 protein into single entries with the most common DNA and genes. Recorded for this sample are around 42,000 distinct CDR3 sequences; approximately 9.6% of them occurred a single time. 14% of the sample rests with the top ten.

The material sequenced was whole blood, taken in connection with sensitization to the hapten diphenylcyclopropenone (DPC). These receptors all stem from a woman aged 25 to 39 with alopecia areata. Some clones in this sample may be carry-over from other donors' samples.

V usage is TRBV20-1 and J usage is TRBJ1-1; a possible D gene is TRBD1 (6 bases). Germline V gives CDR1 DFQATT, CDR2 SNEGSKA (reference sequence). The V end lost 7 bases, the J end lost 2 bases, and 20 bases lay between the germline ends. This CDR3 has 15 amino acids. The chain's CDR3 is CSGDYGGQRNTEAFF. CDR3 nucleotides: TGCAGTGGCGATTATGGCGGACAGAGAAACACTGAAGCTTTCTTT.

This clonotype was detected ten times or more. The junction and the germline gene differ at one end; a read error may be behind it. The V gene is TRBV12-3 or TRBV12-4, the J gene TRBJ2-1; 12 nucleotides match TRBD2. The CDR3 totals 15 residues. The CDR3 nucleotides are TGTGCCAGCAGTCTAGCGGGGGGGCCATACAATGAGCAGTTCTTC. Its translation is CASSLAGGPYNEQFF.

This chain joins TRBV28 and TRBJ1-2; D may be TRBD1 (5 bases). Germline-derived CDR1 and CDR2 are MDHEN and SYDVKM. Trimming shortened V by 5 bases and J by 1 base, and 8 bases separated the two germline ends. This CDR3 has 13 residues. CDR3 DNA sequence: TGTGCCAGCAGTACGGGGGTTAACTATGGCTACACCTTC. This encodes CASSTGVNYGYTF.

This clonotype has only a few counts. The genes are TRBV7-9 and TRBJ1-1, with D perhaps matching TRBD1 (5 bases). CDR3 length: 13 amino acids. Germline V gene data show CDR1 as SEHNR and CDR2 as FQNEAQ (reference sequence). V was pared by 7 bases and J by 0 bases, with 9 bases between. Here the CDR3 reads CASNEGLNTEAFF. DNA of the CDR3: TGTGCCAGCAATGAGGGGCTGAACACTGAAGCTTTCTTT.

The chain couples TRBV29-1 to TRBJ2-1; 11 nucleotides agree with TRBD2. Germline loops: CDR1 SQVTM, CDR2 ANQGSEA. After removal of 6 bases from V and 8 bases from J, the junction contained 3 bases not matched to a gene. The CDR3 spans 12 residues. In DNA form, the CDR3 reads TGCAGCGTAGAGGGACTAGCGGATGAGCAGTTCTTC. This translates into CSVEGLADEQFF.

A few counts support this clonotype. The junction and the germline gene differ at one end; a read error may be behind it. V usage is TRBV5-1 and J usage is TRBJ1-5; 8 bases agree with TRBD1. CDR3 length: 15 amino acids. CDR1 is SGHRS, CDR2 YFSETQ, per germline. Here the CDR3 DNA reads TGCGCCAGCAGCTTGGCGTCAGGGGGCAACCAGCCCCAGCATTTT. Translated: CASSLASGGNQPQHF.

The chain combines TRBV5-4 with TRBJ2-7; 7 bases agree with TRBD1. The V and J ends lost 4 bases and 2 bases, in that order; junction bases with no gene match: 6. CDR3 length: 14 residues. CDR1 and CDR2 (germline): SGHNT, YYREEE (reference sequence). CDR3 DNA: TGTGCCAGCAGCCGTCCGGGACAGACCTACGAGCAGTACTTC. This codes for CASSRPGQTYEQYF.

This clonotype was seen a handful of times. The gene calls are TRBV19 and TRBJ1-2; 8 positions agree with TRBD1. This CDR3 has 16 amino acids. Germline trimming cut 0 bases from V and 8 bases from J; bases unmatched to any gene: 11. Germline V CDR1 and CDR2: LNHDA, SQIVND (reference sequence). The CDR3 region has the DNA TGTGCCAGTAGTATAGATCTTCGTTCCAGGGGGCCGGGCTACACCTTC. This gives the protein CASSIDLRSRGPGYTF.

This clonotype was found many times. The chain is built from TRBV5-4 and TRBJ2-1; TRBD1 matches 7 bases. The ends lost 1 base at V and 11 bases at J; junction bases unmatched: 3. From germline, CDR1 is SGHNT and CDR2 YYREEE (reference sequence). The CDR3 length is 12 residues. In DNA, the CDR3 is TGTGCCAGCAGCTTGACAGGGGAGAAGCAGTTCTTC. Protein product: CASSLTGEKQFF. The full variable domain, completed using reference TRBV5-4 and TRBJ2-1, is ETGVTQSPTHLIKTRGQQVTLRCSSQSGHNTVSWYQQALGQGPQFIFQYYREEENGRGNFPPRFSGLQFPNYSSELNVNALELDDSALYLCASSLTGEKQFFGPGTRLTVL.

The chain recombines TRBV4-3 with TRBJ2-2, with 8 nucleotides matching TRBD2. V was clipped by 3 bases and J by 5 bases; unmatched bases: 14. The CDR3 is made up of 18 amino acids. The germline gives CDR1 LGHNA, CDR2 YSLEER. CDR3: CASSQAWTGLAGTGELFF. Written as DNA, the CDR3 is TGCGCCAGCAGCCAGGCCTGGACTGGACTAGCTGGTACCGGGGAGCTGTTTTTT.

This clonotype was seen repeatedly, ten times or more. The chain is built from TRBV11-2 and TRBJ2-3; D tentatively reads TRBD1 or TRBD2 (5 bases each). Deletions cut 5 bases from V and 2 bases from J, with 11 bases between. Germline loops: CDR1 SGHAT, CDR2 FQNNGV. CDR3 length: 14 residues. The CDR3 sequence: CASSPGTSTDTQYF. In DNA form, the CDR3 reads TGTGCCAGCAGCCCGGGGACCTCCACAGATACGCAGTATTTT.

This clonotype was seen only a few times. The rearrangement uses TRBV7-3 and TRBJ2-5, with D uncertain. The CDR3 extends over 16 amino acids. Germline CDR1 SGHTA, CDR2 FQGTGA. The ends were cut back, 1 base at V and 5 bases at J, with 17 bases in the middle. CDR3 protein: CASSLRGLGVLETQYF. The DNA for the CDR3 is TGTGCCAGCAGCTTAAGGGGTTTAGGAGTTTTGGAGACCCAGTACTTC.

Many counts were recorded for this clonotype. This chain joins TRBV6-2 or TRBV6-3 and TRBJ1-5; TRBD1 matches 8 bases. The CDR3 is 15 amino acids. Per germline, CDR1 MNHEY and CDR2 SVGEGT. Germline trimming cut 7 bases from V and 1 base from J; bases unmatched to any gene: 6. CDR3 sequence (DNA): TGTGCCAGCAAAACGGGACAGGAAAGCAATCAGCCCCAGCATTTT. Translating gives CASKTGQESNQPQHF.

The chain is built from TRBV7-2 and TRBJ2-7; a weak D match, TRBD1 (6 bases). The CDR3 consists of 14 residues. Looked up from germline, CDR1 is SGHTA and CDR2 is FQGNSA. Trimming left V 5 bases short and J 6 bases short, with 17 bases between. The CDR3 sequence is CASSLEQGLGEQYF. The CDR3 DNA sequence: TGTGCCAGCAGCCTTGAACAGGGTTTGGGCGAGCAGTACTTC.

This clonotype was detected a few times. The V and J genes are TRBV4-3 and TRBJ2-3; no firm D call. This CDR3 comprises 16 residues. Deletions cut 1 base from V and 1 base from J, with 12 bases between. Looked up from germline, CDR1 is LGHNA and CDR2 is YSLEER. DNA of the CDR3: TGCGCCAGCAGCCAAGCGGCACGTCGGGGCACAGATACGCAGTATTTT. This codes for CASSQAARRGTDTQYF.

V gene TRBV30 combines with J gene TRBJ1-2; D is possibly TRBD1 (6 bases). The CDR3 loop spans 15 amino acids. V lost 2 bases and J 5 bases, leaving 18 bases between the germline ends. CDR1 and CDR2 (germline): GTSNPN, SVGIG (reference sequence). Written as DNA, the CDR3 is TGTGCCTGGAGTACCAACCCAGGGGAATGGTATGGCTACACCTTC. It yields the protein CAWSTNPGEWYGYTF.

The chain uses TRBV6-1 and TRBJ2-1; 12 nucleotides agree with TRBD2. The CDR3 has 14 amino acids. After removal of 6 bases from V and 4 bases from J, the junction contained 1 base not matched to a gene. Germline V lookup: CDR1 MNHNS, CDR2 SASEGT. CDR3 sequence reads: CASRLAGGYNEQFF. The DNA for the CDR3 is TGTGCCAGCAGACTAGCGGGGGGTTACAATGAGCAGTTCTTC.

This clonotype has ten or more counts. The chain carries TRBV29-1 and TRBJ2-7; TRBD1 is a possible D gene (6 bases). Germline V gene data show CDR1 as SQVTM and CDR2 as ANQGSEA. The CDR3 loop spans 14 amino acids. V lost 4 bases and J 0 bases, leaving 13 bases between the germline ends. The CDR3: CSVAPQGSSYEQYF. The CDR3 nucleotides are TGCAGCGTTGCGCCTCAGGGGAGCTCCTACGAGCAGTACTTC.

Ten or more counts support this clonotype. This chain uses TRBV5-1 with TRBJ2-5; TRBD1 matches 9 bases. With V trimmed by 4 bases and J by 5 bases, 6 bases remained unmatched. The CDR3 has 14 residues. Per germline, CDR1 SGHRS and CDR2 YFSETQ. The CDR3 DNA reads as TGCGCCAGCAGCATAACCGGACAGGGGGAGACCCAGTACTTC. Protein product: CASSITGQGETQYF.

The DNA for the CDR3 is TGTGCCAGCAGTTTAAATGTCCGCCAAGGCTACACCTTC. It codes for CASSLNVRQGYTF. The chain links TRBV12-3 or TRBV12-4 to TRBJ1-2; no clear D gene. This CDR3 is built from 13 residues. Trimming pared 2 bases from V and 8 bases from J, leaving 12 bases between.

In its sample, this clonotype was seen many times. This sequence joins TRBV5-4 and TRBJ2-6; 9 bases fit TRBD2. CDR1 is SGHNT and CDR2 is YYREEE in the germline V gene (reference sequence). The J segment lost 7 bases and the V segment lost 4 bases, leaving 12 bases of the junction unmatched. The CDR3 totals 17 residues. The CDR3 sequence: CASSPGASGMGANVLTF. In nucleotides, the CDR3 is TGTGCCAGCAGCCCAGGGGCTAGCGGGATGGGTGCCAACGTCCTGACTTTC.

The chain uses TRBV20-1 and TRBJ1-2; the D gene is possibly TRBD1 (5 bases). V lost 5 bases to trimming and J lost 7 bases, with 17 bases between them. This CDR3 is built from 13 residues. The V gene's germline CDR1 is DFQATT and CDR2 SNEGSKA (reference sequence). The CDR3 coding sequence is TGCAGTGCTTACGCGAGGGGAAAATTTGGCTACACCTTC. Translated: CSAYARGKFGYTF.

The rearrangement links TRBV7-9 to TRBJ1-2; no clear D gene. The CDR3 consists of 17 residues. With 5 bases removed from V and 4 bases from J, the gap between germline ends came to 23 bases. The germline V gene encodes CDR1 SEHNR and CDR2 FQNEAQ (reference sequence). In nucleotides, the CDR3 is TGTGCCAGCAGCGACCCGAGGGCAGCCCCGAAAATCTATGGCTACACCTTC. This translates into CASSDPRAAPKIYGYTF.

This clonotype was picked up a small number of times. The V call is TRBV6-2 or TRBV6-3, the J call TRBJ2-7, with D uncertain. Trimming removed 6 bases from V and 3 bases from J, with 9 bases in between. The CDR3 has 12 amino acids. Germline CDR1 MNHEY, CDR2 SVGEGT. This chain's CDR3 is CASSPRGYEQYF. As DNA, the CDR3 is TGTGCCAGCAGCCCCCGAGGCTACGAGCAGTACTTC.

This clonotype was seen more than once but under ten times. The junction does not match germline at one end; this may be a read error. The CDR3: CTSSAQLAGGADTQYF. CDR3 nucleotide sequence: TGTACCAGCAGCGCCCAACTAGCGGGGGGGGCAGATACGCAGTATTTT. This chain uses TRBV7-6 with TRBJ2-3; 13 bases fit TRBD2. Germline V gene sequence: CDR1 SGHVS, CDR2 FNYEAQ. The CDR3 consists of 16 residues.

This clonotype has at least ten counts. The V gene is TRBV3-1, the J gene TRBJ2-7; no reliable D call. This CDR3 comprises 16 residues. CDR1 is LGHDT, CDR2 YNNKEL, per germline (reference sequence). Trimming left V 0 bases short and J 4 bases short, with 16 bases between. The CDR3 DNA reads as TGTGCCAGCAGCCAAGATAAAGGCATTTACCTTTACGAGCAGTACTTC. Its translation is CASSQDKGIYLYEQYF.

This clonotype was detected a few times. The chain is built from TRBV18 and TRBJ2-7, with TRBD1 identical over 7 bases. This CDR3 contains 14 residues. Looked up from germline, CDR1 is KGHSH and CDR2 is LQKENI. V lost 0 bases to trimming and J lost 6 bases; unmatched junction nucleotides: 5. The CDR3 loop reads CASSPPNTGVEQYF. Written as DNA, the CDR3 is TGTGCCAGCTCACCACCGAACACAGGGGTCGAGCAGTACTTC.